This TCR beta chain stems from a study of OX40 agonist ivuxolimab in advanced cancers. Study overall: Administration of intravenous ivuxolimab to patients occurred every 2 weeks at 0.01 to 10 mg/kg.

Autoimmune disease history or systemic immunosuppression disqualified patients. Overall study results and limits: Partial responders treated at 0.1-3.0 mg/kg exhibited clonal expansion among the lowest measured. Averaging showed that CD8+ T cells had more expanded clones than CD4+ did.

TCRdb's table, derived via immunoSEQ multiplex PCR, lists solely in-frame clones and lacks some. This sample has tens of thousands of clones; about 93% occur once, and the top ten carry 0.32%. V shed 1 base and J shed 7 bases, with 8 bases lying between them. The CDR3 runs 13 residues. From germline, CDR1 is SSHAT and CDR2 FNYEAQ (reference sequence). Remarks on this clone: Its antigen is still unknown.

The source was CD4+ or CD8+ T cells sorted from blood, collected in a trial of the OX40 agonist ivuxolimab. The TCR originated in an adult with an advanced solid tumor such as melanoma, head and neck, liver or kidney cancer. The V and J genes are TRBV7-7 and TRBJ2-1, with D uncertain. In DNA, the CDR3 is TGTGCCAGCAGCTTAGTTCGTGGGAATGAGCAGTTCTTC. Residues: CASSLVRGNEQFF.